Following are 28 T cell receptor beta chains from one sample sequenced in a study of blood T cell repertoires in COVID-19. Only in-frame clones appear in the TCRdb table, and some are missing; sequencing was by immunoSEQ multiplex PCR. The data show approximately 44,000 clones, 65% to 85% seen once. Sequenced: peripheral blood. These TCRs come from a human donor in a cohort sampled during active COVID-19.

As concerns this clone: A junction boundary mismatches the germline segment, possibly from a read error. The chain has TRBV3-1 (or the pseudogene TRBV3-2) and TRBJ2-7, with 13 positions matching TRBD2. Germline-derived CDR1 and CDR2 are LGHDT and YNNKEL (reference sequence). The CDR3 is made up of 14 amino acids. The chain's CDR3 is CASSLSETSGGHSF. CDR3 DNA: TGTGCCAGCAGCCTCTCGGAGACTAGCGGGGGGCATAGCTTC.

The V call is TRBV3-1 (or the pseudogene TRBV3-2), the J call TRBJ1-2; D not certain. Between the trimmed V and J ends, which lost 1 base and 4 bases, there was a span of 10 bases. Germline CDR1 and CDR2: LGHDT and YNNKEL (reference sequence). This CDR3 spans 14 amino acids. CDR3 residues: CASSQVSGPYGYTF. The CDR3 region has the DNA TGTGCCAGCAGCCAAGTTTCAGGTCCCTATGGCTACACCTTC.

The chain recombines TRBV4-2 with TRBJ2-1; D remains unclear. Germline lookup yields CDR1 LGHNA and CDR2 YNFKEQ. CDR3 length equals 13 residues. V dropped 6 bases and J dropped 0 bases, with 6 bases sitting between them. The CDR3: CASRRSSYNEQFF. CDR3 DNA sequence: TGTGCCAGCAGGCGGAGCTCCTACAATGAGCAGTTCTTC.

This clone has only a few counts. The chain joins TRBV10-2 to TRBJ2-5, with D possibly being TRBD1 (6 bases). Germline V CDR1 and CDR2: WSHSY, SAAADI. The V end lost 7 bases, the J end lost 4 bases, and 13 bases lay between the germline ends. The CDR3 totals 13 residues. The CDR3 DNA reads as TGCGCCAGCACGGCAGGGGTAAGAGAGACCCAGTACTTC. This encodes CASTAGVRETQYF.

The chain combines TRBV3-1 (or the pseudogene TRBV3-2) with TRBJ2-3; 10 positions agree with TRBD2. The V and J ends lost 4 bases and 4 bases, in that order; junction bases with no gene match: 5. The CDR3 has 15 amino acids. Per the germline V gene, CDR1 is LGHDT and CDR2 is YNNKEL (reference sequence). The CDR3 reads CASSPGLAVADTQYF. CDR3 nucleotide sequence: TGTGCCAGCAGCCCCGGACTAGCGGTTGCAGATACGCAGTATTTT.

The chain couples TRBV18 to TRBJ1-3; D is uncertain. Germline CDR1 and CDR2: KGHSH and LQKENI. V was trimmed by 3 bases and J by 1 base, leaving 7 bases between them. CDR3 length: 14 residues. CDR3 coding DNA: TGTGCCAGCTCACCCGGTCCGTCTGGAAACACCATATATTTT. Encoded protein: CASSPGPSGNTIYF.

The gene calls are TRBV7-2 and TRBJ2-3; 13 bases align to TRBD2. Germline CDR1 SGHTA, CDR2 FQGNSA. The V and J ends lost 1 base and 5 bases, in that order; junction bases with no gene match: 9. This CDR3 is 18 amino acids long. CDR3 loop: CASSLDRLAGGRGDTQYF. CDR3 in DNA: TGTGCCAGCAGCTTAGACAGACTAGCGGGGGGTAGGGGAGATACGCAGTATTTT.

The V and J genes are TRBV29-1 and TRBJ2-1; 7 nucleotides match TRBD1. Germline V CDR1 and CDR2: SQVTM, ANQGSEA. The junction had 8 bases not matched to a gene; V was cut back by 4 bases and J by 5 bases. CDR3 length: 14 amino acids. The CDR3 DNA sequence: TGCAGCGTTGCCCCAGACAGGGTGAACAATGAGCAGTTCTTC. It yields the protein CSVAPDRVNNEQFF.

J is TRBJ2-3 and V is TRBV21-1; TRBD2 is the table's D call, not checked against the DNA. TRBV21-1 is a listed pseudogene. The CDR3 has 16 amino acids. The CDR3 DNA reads TGTGCCAGCAGATCCGGTCGGGCTTGCGGGGAAGATACGCAGTATTTT. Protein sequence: CASRSGRACGEDTQYF.

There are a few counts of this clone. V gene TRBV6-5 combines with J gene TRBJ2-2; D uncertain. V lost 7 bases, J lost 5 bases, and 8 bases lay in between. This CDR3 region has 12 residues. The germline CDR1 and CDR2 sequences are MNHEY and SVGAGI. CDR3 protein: CASKTRTGELFF. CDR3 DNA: TGTGCCAGCAAAACAAGAACCGGGGAGCTGTTTTTT.

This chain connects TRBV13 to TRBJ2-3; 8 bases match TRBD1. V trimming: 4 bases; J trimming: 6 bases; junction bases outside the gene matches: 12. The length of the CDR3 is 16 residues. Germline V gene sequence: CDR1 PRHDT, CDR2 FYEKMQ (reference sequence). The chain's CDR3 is CASSYPGTGSPDTQYF. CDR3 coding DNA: TGTGCCAGCAGCTACCCCGGGACAGGAAGCCCCGATACGCAGTATTTT.

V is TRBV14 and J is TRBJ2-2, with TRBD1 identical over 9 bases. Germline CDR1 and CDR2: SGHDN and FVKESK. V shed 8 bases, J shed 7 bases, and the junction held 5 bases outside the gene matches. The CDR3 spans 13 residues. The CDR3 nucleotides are TGTGCCAGCCGGGGACAGGGCATCGGGGAGCTGTTTTTT. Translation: CASRGQGIGELFF.

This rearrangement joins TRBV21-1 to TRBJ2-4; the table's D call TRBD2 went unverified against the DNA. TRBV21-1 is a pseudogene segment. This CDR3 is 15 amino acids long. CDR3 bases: TGTGCCAGCAGCAAGCCGGGGGGCGCTGACAACATTCAGTACTTC. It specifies CASSKPGGADNIQYF.

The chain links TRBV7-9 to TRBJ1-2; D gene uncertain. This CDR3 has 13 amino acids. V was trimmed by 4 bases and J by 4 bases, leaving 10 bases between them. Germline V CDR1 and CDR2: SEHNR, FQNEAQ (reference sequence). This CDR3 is CASSSLRGYGYTF. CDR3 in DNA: TGTGCCAGCAGCTCACTCCGTGGCTATGGCTACACCTTC.

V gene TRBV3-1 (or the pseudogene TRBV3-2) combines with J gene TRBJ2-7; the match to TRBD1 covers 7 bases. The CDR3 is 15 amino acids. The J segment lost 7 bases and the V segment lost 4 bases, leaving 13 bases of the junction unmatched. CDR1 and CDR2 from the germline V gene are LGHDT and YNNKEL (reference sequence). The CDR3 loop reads CASSPRGQWNGEQYF. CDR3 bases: TGTGCCAGCAGCCCTAGGGGACAGTGGAACGGGGAGCAGTACTTC.

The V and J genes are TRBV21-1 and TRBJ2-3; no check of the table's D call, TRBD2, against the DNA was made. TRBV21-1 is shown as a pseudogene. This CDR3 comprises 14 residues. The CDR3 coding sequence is TGTGCCAGCAGCACAGCGGGGGGGGCAGATACGCAGTATTTT. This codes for CASSTAGGADTQYF.

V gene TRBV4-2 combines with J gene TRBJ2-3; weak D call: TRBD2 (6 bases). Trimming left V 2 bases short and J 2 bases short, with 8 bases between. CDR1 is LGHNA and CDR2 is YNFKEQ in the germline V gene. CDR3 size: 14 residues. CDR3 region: CASSQPGVTDTQYF. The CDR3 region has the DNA TGTGCCAGCAGCCAACCGGGGGTCACAGATACGCAGTATTTT.

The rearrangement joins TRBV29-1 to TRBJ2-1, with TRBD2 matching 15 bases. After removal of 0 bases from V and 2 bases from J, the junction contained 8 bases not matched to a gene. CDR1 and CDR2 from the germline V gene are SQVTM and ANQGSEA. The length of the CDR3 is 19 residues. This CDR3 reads CSVEDFPGLAGGPYNEQFF. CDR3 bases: TGCAGCGTTGAAGATTTCCCGGGACTAGCGGGGGGCCCCTACAATGAGCAGTTCTTC.

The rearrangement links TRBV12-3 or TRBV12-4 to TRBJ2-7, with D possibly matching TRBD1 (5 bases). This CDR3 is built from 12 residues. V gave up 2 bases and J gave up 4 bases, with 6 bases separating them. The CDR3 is CASSLSGYEQYF. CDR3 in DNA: TGTGCCAGCAGTTTATCAGGGTACGAGCAGTACTTC.

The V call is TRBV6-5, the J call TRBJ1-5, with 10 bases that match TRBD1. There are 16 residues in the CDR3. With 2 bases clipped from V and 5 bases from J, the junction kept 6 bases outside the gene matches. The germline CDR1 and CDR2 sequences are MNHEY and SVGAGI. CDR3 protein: CASSYTSGTGDQPQHF. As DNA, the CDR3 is TGTGCCAGCAGTTACACTTCCGGGACAGGGGATCAGCCCCAGCATTTT.

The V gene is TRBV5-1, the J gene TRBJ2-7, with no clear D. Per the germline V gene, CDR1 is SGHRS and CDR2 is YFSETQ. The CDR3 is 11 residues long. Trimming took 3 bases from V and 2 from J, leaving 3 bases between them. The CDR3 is CASSSTYEQYF. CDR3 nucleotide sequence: TGCGCCAGCAGCTCCACCTACGAGCAGTACTTC. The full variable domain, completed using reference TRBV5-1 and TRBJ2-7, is KAGVTQTPRYLIKTRGQQVTLSCSPISGHRSVSWYQQTPGQGLQFLFEYFSETQRNKGNFPGRFSGRQFSNSRSEMNVSTLELGDSALYLCASSSTYEQYFGPGTRLTVT.

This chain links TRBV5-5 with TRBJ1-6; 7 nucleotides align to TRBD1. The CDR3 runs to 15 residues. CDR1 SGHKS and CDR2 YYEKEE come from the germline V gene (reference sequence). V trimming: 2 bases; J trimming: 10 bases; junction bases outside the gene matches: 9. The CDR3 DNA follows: TGTGCCAGCAGCTTTACGCAGGCAGGGGGATCACCCCTCCACTTT. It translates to CASSFTQAGGSPLHF. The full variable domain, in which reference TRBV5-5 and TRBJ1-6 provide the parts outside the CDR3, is DAGVTQSPTHLIKTRGQQVTLRCSPISGHKSVSWYQQVLGQGPQFIFQYYEKEERGRGNFPDRFSARQFPNYSSELNVNALLLGDSALYLCASSFTQAGGSPLHFGNGTRLTVT.

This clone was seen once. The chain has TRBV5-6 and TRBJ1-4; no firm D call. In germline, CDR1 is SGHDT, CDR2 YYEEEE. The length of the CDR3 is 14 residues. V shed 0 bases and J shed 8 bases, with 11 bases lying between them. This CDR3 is CASSLETRPEKLFF. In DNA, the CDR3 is TGTGCCAGCAGCTTGGAGACTCGCCCAGAAAAACTGTTTTTT.

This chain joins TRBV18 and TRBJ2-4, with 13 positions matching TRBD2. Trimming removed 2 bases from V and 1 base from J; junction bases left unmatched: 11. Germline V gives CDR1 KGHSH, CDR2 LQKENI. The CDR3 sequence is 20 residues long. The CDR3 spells CASSPYPLAGGRWAKNIQYF. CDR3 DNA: TGTGCCAGCTCACCATACCCACTAGCGGGGGGGCGATGGGCCAAAAACATTCAGTACTTC.

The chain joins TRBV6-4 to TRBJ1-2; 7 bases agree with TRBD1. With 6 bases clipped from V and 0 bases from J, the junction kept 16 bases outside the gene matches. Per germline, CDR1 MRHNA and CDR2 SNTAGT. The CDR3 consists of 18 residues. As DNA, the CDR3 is TGTGCCAGCAGGATTTTACTCGAAGCCGGGACAGCTAACTATGGCTACACCTTC. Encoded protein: CASRILLEAGTANYGYTF.

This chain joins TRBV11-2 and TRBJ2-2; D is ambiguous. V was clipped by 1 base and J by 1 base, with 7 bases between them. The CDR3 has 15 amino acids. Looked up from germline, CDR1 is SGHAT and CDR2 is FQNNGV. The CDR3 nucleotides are TGTGCCAGCAGCTTAGTGACGGGGAACACCGGGGAGCTGTTTTTT. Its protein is CASSLVTGNTGELFF.

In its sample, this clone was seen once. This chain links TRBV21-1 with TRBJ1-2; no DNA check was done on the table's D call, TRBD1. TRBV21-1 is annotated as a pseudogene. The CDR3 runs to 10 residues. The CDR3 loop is CARGAGGYTF. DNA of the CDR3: TGTGCCAGGGGGGCAGGTGGCTACACCTTC.

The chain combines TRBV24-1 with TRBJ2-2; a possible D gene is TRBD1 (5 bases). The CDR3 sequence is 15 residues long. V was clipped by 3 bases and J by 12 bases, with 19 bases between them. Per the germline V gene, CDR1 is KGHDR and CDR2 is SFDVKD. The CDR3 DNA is TGTGCCACCAGTGATCGAGGAGAAGGGGTTAGGAAGCTGTTTTTT. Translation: CATSDRGEGVRKLFF.